The clone carrying this T cell receptor (beta chain) was seen at least ten times. Its antigen is still unknown. This entry belongs to a study of T cells in Graves' hyperthyroidism and ophthalmopathy. Template material for amplifying TCR beta CDR3 regions consisted of RNA transcripts. During a first-round RT-PCR of the TCR CDR3, the HTBI primer set was used. One entry per CDR3 protein results from TCRdb running MiXCR on the multiplex PCR reads. There are around 600,000 distinct CDR3 sequences in the sample; 45% occur only once, and under 8% lies in the top ten. Study results and limitations: Most thyroid clonotypes that were expanded above 0.001 also turned up in blood.

Any patient presenting with uncontrolled infection, other autoimmune disease, pregnancy or lactation was left out. CDR1 is SGHVS and CDR2 is FQNEAQ in the germline V gene. With 1 base clipped from V and 5 bases from J, the junction kept 6 bases outside the gene matches. This CDR3 contains 15 residues. The clonotype originates from an adult man with Graves' disease, either hyperthyroidism or ophthalmopathy (not recorded which). Material for sequencing was peripheral blood or thyroid tissue (not recorded which). This chain joins TRBV7-8 and TRBJ2-5; 8 nucleotides match TRBD1. The DNA for the CDR3 is TGTGCCAGCAGCTTAGACTCAGGGGGCCTGGAGACCCAGTACTTC. This sequence encodes CASSLDSGGLETQYF.